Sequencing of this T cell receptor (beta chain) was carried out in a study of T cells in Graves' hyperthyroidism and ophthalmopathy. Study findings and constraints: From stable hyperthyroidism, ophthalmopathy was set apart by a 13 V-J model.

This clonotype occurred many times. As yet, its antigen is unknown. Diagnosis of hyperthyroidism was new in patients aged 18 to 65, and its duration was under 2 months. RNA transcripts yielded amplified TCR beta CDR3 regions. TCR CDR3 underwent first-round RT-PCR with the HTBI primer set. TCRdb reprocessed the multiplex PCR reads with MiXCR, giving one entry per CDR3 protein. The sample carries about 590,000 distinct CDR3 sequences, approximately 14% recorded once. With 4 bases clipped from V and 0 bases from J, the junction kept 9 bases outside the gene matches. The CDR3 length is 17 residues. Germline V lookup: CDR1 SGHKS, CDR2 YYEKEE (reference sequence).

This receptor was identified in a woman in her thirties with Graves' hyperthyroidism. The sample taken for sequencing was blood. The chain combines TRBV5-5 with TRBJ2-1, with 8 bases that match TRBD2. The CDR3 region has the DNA TGTGCCAGCAGCGCCGGCGGCGGGAGGAGCTCCTACAATGAGCAGTTCTTC. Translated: CASSAGGGRSSYNEQFF.